This T cell receptor (beta chain) was observed in a study of T cell changes during pregnancy in multiple sclerosis. The V and J ends lost 4 bases and 6 bases, in that order; junction bases with no gene match: 9. The CDR3 has 15 amino acids. Germline assignment: CDR1 MNHEY and CDR2 SVGAGI. Generated by immunoSEQ multiplex PCR, the TCRdb table keeps only in-frame clones and is missing some. The profile covers some 100,000 clones, with around 93% appearing a single time and 1.9% taken by the ten largest. The V gene is TRBV6-5, the J gene TRBJ1-5; 7 positions match TRBD1. This specimen was peripheral blood, taken after pregnancy. This TCR derives from a female donor with multiple sclerosis, enrolled in a pregnancy study. CDR3 amino acids: CASSSTGVGGQPQHF. The CDR3 nucleotides are TGTGCCAGCAGTTCCACAGGGGTTGGGGGTCAGCCCCAGCATTTT.